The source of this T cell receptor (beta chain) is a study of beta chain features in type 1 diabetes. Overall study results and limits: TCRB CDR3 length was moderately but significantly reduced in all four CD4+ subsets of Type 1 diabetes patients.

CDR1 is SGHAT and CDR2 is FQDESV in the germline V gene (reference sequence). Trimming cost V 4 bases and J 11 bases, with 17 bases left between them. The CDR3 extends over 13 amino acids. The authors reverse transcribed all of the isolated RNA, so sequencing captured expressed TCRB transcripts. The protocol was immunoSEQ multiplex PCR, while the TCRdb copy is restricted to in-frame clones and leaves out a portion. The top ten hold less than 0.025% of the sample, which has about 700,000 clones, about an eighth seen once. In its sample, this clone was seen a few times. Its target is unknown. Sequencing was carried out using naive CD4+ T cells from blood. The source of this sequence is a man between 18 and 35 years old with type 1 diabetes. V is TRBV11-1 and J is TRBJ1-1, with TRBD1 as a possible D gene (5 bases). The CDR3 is CASSSDFQGSAFF. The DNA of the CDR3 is TGTGCCAGCAGCTCCGACTTCCAGGGTTCGGCTTTCTTT.